The next 31 T cell receptor beta chains were all read from a single sample in a study of technical replicates of blood from four donors. The data were produced by immunoSEQ multiplex PCR, yet TCRdb's version contains in-frame clones alone and is incomplete. This sample carries 80,000 or so clones, roughly 94% of them seen once, and the ten largest clones take 0.38%. Sequenced input: T cells isolated from PBMCs. These receptors all stem from a human donor in good health.

This chain links TRBV27 with TRBJ2-3, with 7 bases aligning to TRBD1. The CDR3 sequence is 14 residues long. Germline loops: CDR1 MNHEY, CDR2 SMNVEV (reference sequence). Losses at the gene ends were 5 bases for V and 3 bases for J; bases not matched to a gene: 5. CDR3 residues: CASSKSGGTDTQYF. CDR3 nucleotides: TGTGCCAGCAGTAAATCAGGGGGAACAGATACGCAGTATTTT.

The chain combines TRBV30 with TRBJ2-7; D perhaps matches TRBD1 (6 bases). This CDR3 region has 12 residues. CDR1 GTSNPN and CDR2 SVGIG come from the germline V gene (reference sequence). This chain's CDR3 is CALRDNSYEQYF. The DNA of the CDR3 is TGTGCGCTCCGGGACAACTCCTACGAGCAGTACTTC. Supplemented by reference TRBV30 and TRBJ2-7, the full variable domain reads SQTIHQWPATLVQPVGSPLSLECTVEGTSNPNLYWYRQAAGRGLQLLFYSVGIGQISSEVPQNLSASRPQDRQFILSSKKLLLSDSGFYLCALRDNSYEQYFGPGTRLTVT.

Written as DNA, the CDR3 is TGTGCCTGGAGGGGGGAAACTAACAGGGGTGGCTACACCTTC. Translated: CAWRGETNRGGYTF. This chain connects TRBV30 to TRBJ1-2; 7 positions agree with TRBD1. The CDR3 runs 14 residues. J was trimmed by 7 bases and V by 3 bases; bases with no gene match: 11. Germline V gene lookup returns CDR1 GTSNPN and CDR2 SVGIG (reference sequence).

V and J are TRBV7-9 and TRBJ2-7; 10 bases align to TRBD1. The germline gives CDR1 SEHNR, CDR2 FQNEAQ (reference sequence). This CDR3 has 12 amino acids. The V segment lost 9 bases and the J segment 9 bases; nucleotides outside the gene matches: 8. CDR3 sequence: CASTGTGAWQYF. The CDR3 DNA is TGTGCCAGTACCGGGACAGGGGCTTGGCAGTACTTC.

The chain uses TRBV28 and TRBJ2-1, with 10 nucleotides matching TRBD1. Looked up from germline, CDR1 is MDHEN and CDR2 is SYDVKM. The CDR3 spans 16 residues. The ends lost 4 bases at V and 14 bases at J; junction bases unmatched: 17. The CDR3 DNA reads as TGTGCCAGCAGTTCTACACCGGGACAGGGGCTACGAGAAGAGTTCTTC. Amino acid sequence: CASSSTPGQGLREEFF.

The chain is built from TRBV5-1 and TRBJ2-3, with a tentative D call TRBD1 (5 bases). V was cut by 4 bases and J by 6 bases, with 12 bases left in between. This CDR3 contains 13 residues. Per germline, CDR1 SGHRS and CDR2 YFSETQ. As DNA, the CDR3 is TGCGCCAGCAGCGACAGCGCGGCGGATACGCAGTATTTT. It yields the protein CASSDSAADTQYF.

This CDR3 reads CASSFASGEGDTQYF. The CDR3 DNA reads TGTGCCAGCAGCTTTGCTAGCGGGGAGGGAGATACGCAGTATTTT. The chain has TRBV13 and TRBJ2-3, with 9 bases fitting TRBD2. The CDR3 runs to 15 residues. Per the germline V gene, CDR1 is PRHDT and CDR2 is FYEKMQ (reference sequence). V dropped 3 bases and J dropped 5; count of bases not matched to a gene: 6.

V usage is TRBV9 and J usage is TRBJ1-1; 8 positions agree with TRBD1. This CDR3 contains 18 residues. The ends lost 0 bases at V and 10 bases at J; junction bases unmatched: 20. Germline V gene sequence: CDR1 SGDLS, CDR2 YYNGEE. The CDR3 sequence: CASSVATPGRGQVVIAFF. In nucleotides, the CDR3 is TGTGCCAGCAGCGTAGCTACACCCGGACGGGGACAGGTCGTGATAGCTTTCTTT.

The V gene is TRBV12-1, the J gene TRBJ1-2; the tabulated D call, TRBD1, remains unverified against the DNA. TRBV12-1 is flagged as a pseudogene. The CDR3 totals 15 residues. CDR3 residues: CASSFFSETPDGYTF. The CDR3 DNA reads as TGTGCCAGCAGCTTTTTCTCCGAGACACCTGATGGCTACACCTTC.

This chain links TRBV30 with TRBJ2-5; 12 nucleotides align to TRBD1. CDR3 size: 15 residues. CDR1 GTSNPN and CDR2 SVGIG come from the germline V gene (reference sequence). V was clipped by 8 bases and J by 5 bases; unmatched bases: 12. In DNA, the CDR3 is TGTGCCGGCTTGACCGGGACAGGGGGCGCCGAGACCCAGTACTTC. Translating gives CAGLTGTGGAETQYF.

The chain has TRBV7-9 and TRBJ1-5, with unresolved D. The CDR3 totals 14 residues. Germline CDR1 reads SEHNR; CDR2 reads FQNEAQ (reference sequence). V gave up 2 bases and J gave up 4 bases, with 9 bases separating them. The CDR3 nucleotides are TGTGCCAGCAGCTTATTGACTGAGAATCAGCCCCAGCATTTT. Translating gives CASSLLTENQPQHF.

This clone was observed a single time. The chain is built from TRBV14 and TRBJ2-1; D not resolved. CDR1 and CDR2 (germline): SGHDN, FVKESK. The CDR3 is 15 amino acids. V gave up 4 bases and J gave up 0 bases, with 10 bases separating them. CDR3 amino acids: CASSLTVSSYNEQFF. For the CDR3, the DNA is TGTGCCAGCAGCCTCACAGTGTCCTCCTACAATGAGCAGTTCTTC.

The chain employs TRBV4-2 and TRBJ1-4; no clear D gene. This CDR3 is 15 amino acids long. The V gene's germline CDR1 is LGHNA and CDR2 YNFKEQ. Trimming shortened V by 0 bases and J by 8 bases, and 13 bases separated the two germline ends. The CDR3 loop reads CASSQDVGTGEKLFF. The CDR3, as DNA: TGTGCCAGCAGCCAAGATGTGGGTACCGGGGAAAAACTGTTTTTT.

The rearrangement links TRBV25-1 to TRBJ2-5; D perhaps matches TRBD1 (6 bases). TRBJ2-7 explains the end of the DNA better; the J call may be wrong. The CDR3 covers 12 residues. Germline CDR1 and CDR2: MGHDK and SYGVNS. CDR3 DNA sequence: TGTGCCAGCAACACAGGGACCTACGAGCAGTACTTC. It encodes CASNTGTYEQYF.

This chain links TRBV5-6 with TRBJ2-3; 12 bases are shared with TRBD2. V lost 4 bases and J lost 3; bases outside the gene matches: 12. Per germline, CDR1 SGHDT and CDR2 YYEEEE. The CDR3 covers 18 residues. Written as DNA, the CDR3 is TGTGCCAGCAGCCCGAGGTGGGGCGGGACTAGCGGGACAGATACGCAGTATTTT. Encoded protein: CASSPRWGGTSGTDTQYF. Variable domain in full (rest from reference TRBV5-6 and TRBJ2-3): DAGVTQSPTHLIKTRGQQVTLRCSPKSGHDTVSWYQQALGQGPQFIFQYYEEEERQRGNFPDRFSGHQFPNYSSELNVNALLLGDSALYLCASSPRWGGTSGTDTQYFGPGTRLTVL.

V and J are TRBV7-2 and TRBJ2-7; TRBD2 might be the D (5 bases). Trimming shortened V by 6 bases and J by 2 bases, and 17 bases separated the two germline ends. The CDR3 runs to 15 residues. Germline CDR1 and CDR2: SGHTA and FQGNSA. CDR3 amino acids: CASRKQAALAYEQYF. DNA of the CDR3: TGTGCCAGCAGAAAACAAGCGGCTCTAGCCTACGAGCAGTACTTC.

The chain recombines TRBV2 with TRBJ1-5; 7 bases line up with TRBD1. The germline V gene encodes CDR1 SNHLY and CDR2 FYNNEI. This CDR3 comprises 15 residues. The junction had 5 bases not matched to a gene; V was cut back by 1 base and J by 5 bases. CDR3 sequence reads: CASSEGRQGHQPQHF. DNA for the CDR3: TGTGCCAGCAGTGAAGGTAGACAGGGCCATCAGCCCCAGCATTTT.

The rearrangement links TRBV7-9 to TRBJ2-1; D ambiguous. Deletions cut 1 base from V and 16 bases from J, with 14 bases between. The germline gives CDR1 SEHNR, CDR2 FQNEAQ (reference sequence). This CDR3 spans 12 amino acids. CDR3 region: CASSLEETYYFF. Here the CDR3 DNA reads TGTGCCAGCAGCTTAGAAGAGACCTACTACTTCTTC.

The rearrangement links TRBV5-1 to TRBJ1-2; D not resolved. The germline V and J ends were trimmed by 1 base and 4 bases, with 14 bases remaining between them. The CDR3 contains 15 residues. From germline, CDR1 is SGHRS and CDR2 YFSETQ. This CDR3 reads CASSLSDSTAYGYTF. The CDR3 DNA is TGCGCCAGCAGCTTGTCGGACTCTACGGCCTATGGCTACACCTTC.

The chain carries TRBV6-5 and TRBJ2-1; D might be TRBD2 (5 bases). Deletions cut 0 bases from V and 2 bases from J, with 11 bases between. CDR1 and CDR2 (germline): MNHEY, SVGAGI. There are 16 residues in the CDR3. The CDR3, as DNA: TGTGCCAGCAGTTACTCGGGTGGAGGAACCTACAATGAGCAGTTCTTC. This sequence encodes CASSYSGGGTYNEQFF.

The chain links TRBV30 to TRBJ2-5, with D uncertain. The CDR3 runs 11 residues. The germline gives CDR1 GTSNPN, CDR2 SVGIG (reference sequence). V lost 1 base, J lost 4 bases, and 4 bases lay in between. The CDR3 DNA is TGTGCCTGGAGTGGAGGAGAGACCCAGTACTTC. It encodes CAWSGGETQYF.

The chain has TRBV6-5 and TRBJ2-5, with 12 bases matching TRBD1. With V trimmed by 4 bases and J by 4 bases, 7 bases remained unmatched. The length of the CDR3 is 16 residues. CDR1 MNHEY and CDR2 SVGAGI come from the germline V gene. The CDR3 protein is CASSLTGTGGVETQYF. CDR3 bases: TGTGCCAGCAGTTTAACCGGGACAGGGGGCGTAGAGACCCAGTACTTC.

The rearrangement links TRBV4-1 to TRBJ1-2; 8 positions agree with TRBD1. The trim removed 1 base at V and 8 bases at J, leaving 3 bases unmatched. The CDR3 totals 13 residues. Germline V gene lookup returns CDR1 MGHRA and CDR2 YSYEKL. CDR3 amino acids: CASSQGQGAGYTF. The CDR3 DNA follows: TGCGCCAGCAGCCAAGGGCAGGGGGCGGGCTACACCTTC.

The J gene is TRBJ2-2, the V gene TRBV9; TRBD2 matches at 7 bases. The CDR3 runs to 15 residues. The V segment lost 3 bases and the J segment 4 bases; nucleotides outside the gene matches: 6. CDR1 is SGDLS and CDR2 is YYNGEE in the germline V gene. The CDR3 nucleotides are TGTGCCAGCAGCGAGACGGGAGGCGTCACCGGGGAGCTGTTTTTT. Protein product: CASSETGGVTGELFF.

The rearrangement joins TRBV7-3 to TRBJ2-2; 7 nucleotides match TRBD2. Germline loops: CDR1 SGHTA, CDR2 FQGTGA. The CDR3 sequence is 16 residues long. The V segment lost 4 bases and the J segment 5 bases; nucleotides outside the gene matches: 10. Here the CDR3 reads CASSYGSWGGTGELFF. The DNA for the CDR3 is TGTGCCAGCAGCTACGGCAGTTGGGGGGGGACCGGGGAGCTGTTTTTT.

The chain carries TRBV7-9 and TRBJ2-2, with 10 bases that match TRBD2. The CDR3 consists of 17 residues. V lost 5 bases, J lost 5 bases, and 11 bases stayed unmatched. CDR1 and CDR2 (germline): SEHNR, FQNEAQ (reference sequence). The CDR3 DNA sequence: TGTGCCAGCAGCCCAACCTCCGGGACTAGCGATACCGGGGAGCTGTTTTTT. This encodes CASSPTSGTSDTGELFF. The whole variable domain, filled in from reference TRBV7-9 and TRBJ2-2, reads DTGVSQNPRHKITKRGQNVTFRCDPISEHNRLYWYRQTLGQGPEFLTYFQNEAQLEKSRLLSDRFSAERPKGSFSTLEIQRTEQGDSAMYLCASSPTSGTSDTGELFFGEGSRLTVL.

This clone was picked up one time. The V gene is TRBV27, the J gene TRBJ1-5; TRBD1 agrees at 7 bases. V lost 5 bases to trimming and J lost 7 bases; unmatched junction nucleotides: 11. The germline V gene has CDR1 MNHEY and CDR2 SMNVEV (reference sequence). The CDR3 is 15 residues long. Written as DNA, the CDR3 is TGTGCCAGCAGTGGACACAGGGGCTTGGGACAGCCCCAGCATTTT. This encodes CASSGHRGLGQPQHF.

This rearrangement joins TRBV14 to TRBJ2-7; no clear D gene. The CDR3 extends over 13 amino acids. CDR1 SGHDN and CDR2 FVKESK come from the germline V gene. Trimming removed 2 bases from V and 0 bases from J, with 5 bases in between. The DNA of the CDR3 is TGTGCCAGCAGCCAAACGAGCTCCTACGAGCAGTACTTC. Protein: CASSQTSSYEQYF.

This clone came up once. This rearrangement joins TRBV4-3 to TRBJ2-5, with TRBD2 matching 11 bases. V dropped 4 bases and J dropped 3; count of bases not matched to a gene: 7. Per germline, CDR1 LGHNA and CDR2 YSLEER. The CDR3 extends over 16 amino acids. CDR3 sequence: CASSRLTSGTKETQYF. In DNA, the CDR3 is TGCGCCAGCAGCCGGCTGACTAGCGGGACAAAAGAGACCCAGTACTTC.

In this sample, this clone turned up once. The genes are TRBV28 and TRBJ2-7; TRBD1 matches 7 bases. After removal of 10 bases from V and 3 bases from J, the junction contained 12 bases not matched to a gene. The V gene's germline CDR1 is MDHEN and CDR2 SYDVKM. The CDR3 length is 14 residues. CDR3 region: CAKPPRDSYYEQYF. In DNA form, the CDR3 reads TGTGCCAAACCCCCCCGGGACAGTTACTACGAGCAGTACTTC.

The chain is built from TRBV19 and TRBJ1-1; TRBD1 matches at 8 bases. The junction had 2 bases not matched to a gene; V was cut back by 5 bases and J by 3 bases. The CDR3 is 13 amino acids. Germline V gene lookup returns CDR1 LNHDA and CDR2 SQIVND (reference sequence). The CDR3 protein is CASSQTGDTEAFF. The CDR3 nucleotides are TGTGCCAGTAGTCAGACAGGGGACACTGAAGCTTTCTTT.